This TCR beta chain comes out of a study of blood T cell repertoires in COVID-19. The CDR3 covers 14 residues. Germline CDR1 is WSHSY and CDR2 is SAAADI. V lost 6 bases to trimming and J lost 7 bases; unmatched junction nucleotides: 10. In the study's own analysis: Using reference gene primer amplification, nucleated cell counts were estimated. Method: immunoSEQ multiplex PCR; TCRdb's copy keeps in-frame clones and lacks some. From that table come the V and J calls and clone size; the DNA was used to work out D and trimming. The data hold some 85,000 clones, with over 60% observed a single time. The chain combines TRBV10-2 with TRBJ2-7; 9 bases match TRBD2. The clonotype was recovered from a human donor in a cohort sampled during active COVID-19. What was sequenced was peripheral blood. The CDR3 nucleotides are TGCGCCAGCAGACCGGGACTAGCAGTCCTGGAGCAGTACTTC. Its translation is CASRPGLAVLEQYF.